The 25 T cell receptor beta chains in this list originate from one sample, sequenced in a study of T cells in narcolepsy. Using immunoSEQ multiplex PCR, the repertoire was profiled, and TCRdb retains in-frame clones only, with some absent. The sample records 20,000 to 30,000 clones, 70% to 85% being singletons. The sample taken for sequencing was memory (CD45RA-) CD4+ T cells from blood. The receptors shown here come from a human donor in good health.

J is TRBJ1-5 and V is TRBV28; D is uncertain. V shed 5 bases and J shed 2 bases, with 10 bases lying between them. Germline V gene data show CDR1 as MDHEN and CDR2 as SYDVKM. This CDR3 spans 14 amino acids. CDR3 DNA sequence: TGTGCCAGCAGTGCAGTGTACGGCAATCAGCCCCAGCATTTT. Protein product: CASSAVYGNQPQHF. The whole variable domain, filled in from reference TRBV28 and TRBJ1-5, reads DVKVTQSSRYLVKRTGEKVFLECVQDMDHENMFWYRQDPGLGLRLIYFSYDVKMKEKGDIPEGYSVSREKKERFSLILESASTNQTSMYLCASSAVYGNQPQHFGDGTRLSIL.

V gene TRBV6-5 combines with J gene TRBJ2-5; D is perhaps TRBD1 or TRBD2 (5 bases each). V shed 6 bases and J shed 11 bases, with 25 bases lying between them. In germline, CDR1 is MNHEY, CDR2 SVGAGI. The CDR3 spans 15 residues. CDR3 sequence reads: CASSRGFKGVGEQYF. CDR3 bases: TGTGCCAGCAGCCGTGGATTCAAAGGGGTCGGGGAGCAGTACTTC.

V and J are TRBV29-1 and TRBJ1-1, with no clear D. V was shortened by 7 bases and J by 0 bases, with 12 bases between the two germline ends. The length of the CDR3 is 13 residues. CDR1 is SQVTM, CDR2 ANQGSEA, per germline. The CDR3 nucleotides are TGCAGCGGCGAAGGTGTAGTGAACACTGAAGCTTTCTTT. It yields the protein CSGEGVVNTEAFF.

This clone has just a few counts. Other DNA sequences in this sample translate to the same CDR3. V usage is TRBV9 and J usage is TRBJ1-1; tentatively, D is TRBD1 (5 bases). The germline CDR1 and CDR2 sequences are SGDLS and YYNGEE. The CDR3 extends over 15 amino acids. The ends were cut back, 0 bases at V and 4 bases at J, with 13 bases in the middle. CDR3 region: CASSVDSGTGTEAFF. In nucleotides, the CDR3 is TGTGCCAGCAGCGTAGACTCAGGGACGGGCACTGAAGCTTTCTTT.

The gene calls are TRBV19 and TRBJ2-2; 7 nucleotides align to TRBD2. CDR1 and CDR2 (germline): LNHDA, SQIVND (reference sequence). J lost 0 bases, V lost 4 bases, and 14 bases had no gene match. This CDR3 region has 19 residues. CDR3 residues: CASSTQKQASGSNTGELFF. The CDR3 DNA sequence: TGTGCCAGTAGTACCCAGAAGCAAGCTAGCGGTTCGAACACCGGGGAGCTGTTTTTT.

This clone was picked up a small number of times. The rearrangement joins TRBV6-1 to TRBJ2-1; 14 bases are shared with TRBD2. CDR3 length: 14 amino acids. Trimming took 5 bases from V and 8 from J; bases not matched to a gene: 2. Germline lookup yields CDR1 MNHNS and CDR2 SASEGT. CDR3 region: CASSLGLAGDEQFF. The CDR3 region has the DNA TGTGCCAGCAGTCTGGGACTAGCGGGGGATGAGCAGTTCTTC.

This clone was observed a single time. The chain recombines TRBV4-2 with TRBJ2-1; 10 bases are a match to TRBD2. CDR3 length: 16 amino acids. In germline, CDR1 is LGHNA, CDR2 YNFKEQ. Trimming cost V 1 base and J 8 bases; bases outside gene matches: 8. The CDR3, as DNA: TGTGCCAGCAGCCAAGGAGCTACTAGCGGGATATATGAGCAGTTCTTC. Its translation is CASSQGATSGIYEQFF.

V gene TRBV6-5 combines with J gene TRBJ1-1; D gene ambiguous. Germline assignment: CDR1 MNHEY and CDR2 SVGAGI. The CDR3 runs to 13 residues. Trimming left V 6 bases short and J 8 bases short, with 16 bases between. CDR3 sequence (DNA): TGTGCCAGCAGAGCAAGGGCCACGGGCGAAGCTTTCTTT. It translates to CASRARATGEAFF.

The chain has TRBV7-6 and TRBJ2-5; the D gene is possibly TRBD1 (5 bases). The V and J ends lost 3 bases and 0 bases respectively, with 11 bases between them. CDR3 size: 15 residues. Germline CDR1 and CDR2: SGHVS and FNYEAQ. This CDR3 reads CASSFDQGNQETQYF. The CDR3 region has the DNA TGTGCCAGCAGCTTCGACCAGGGTAACCAAGAGACCCAGTACTTC.

J is TRBJ1-5 and V is TRBV6-5, with no clear D. The CDR3 consists of 13 residues. The germline CDR1 and CDR2 sequences are MNHEY and SVGAGI. Trimming shortened V by 5 bases and J by 5 bases, and 10 bases separated the two germline ends. CDR3 sequence (DNA): TGTGCCAGCAGTGAAGCTTGGGATCAGCCCCAGCATTTT. It codes for CASSEAWDQPQHF.

This clone appeared once. The chain carries TRBV28 and TRBJ1-2; D remains unclear. This CDR3 contains 14 residues. The V end was cut by 1 base, the J end by 7 bases, with 13 bases between. CDR1 is MDHEN and CDR2 is SYDVKM in the germline V gene. In DNA form, the CDR3 reads TGTGCCAGCAGTTTATCGGGAATAGCGGTTGGCTACACCTTC. Protein sequence: CASSLSGIAVGYTF.

This clone was found a few times. V usage is TRBV5-1 and J usage is TRBJ2-5; D is undetermined. The V end lost 0 bases, the J end lost 1 base, and 10 bases lay between the germline ends. Germline V gene data show CDR1 as SGHRS and CDR2 as YFSETQ. The CDR3 is made up of 15 amino acids. CDR3 DNA: TGCGCCAGCAGCTTGGCCCGACTTACCCAAGAGACCCAGTACTTC. Amino acid sequence: CASSLARLTQETQYF.

This chain uses TRBV19 with TRBJ1-2; unclear D gene. The germline CDR1 and CDR2 sequences are LNHDA and SQIVND (reference sequence). CDR3 size: 13 residues. Trimming took off 3 bases at V and 2 bases at J, with 7 bases between the two ends. The CDR3 sequence is CASSMQQNYGYTF. The CDR3 DNA is TGTGCCAGTAGTATGCAACAGAACTATGGCTACACCTTC. Together with reference TRBV19 and TRBJ1-2, the CDR3 gives the full variable domain: DGGITQSPKYLFRKEGQNVTLSCEQNLNHDAMYWYRQDPGQGLRLIYYSQIVNDFQKGDIAEGYSVSREKKESFPLTVTSAQKNPTAFYLCASSMQQNYGYTFGSGTRLTVV.

The rearrangement links TRBV13 to TRBJ2-1; 10 positions agree with TRBD2. Germline V CDR1 and CDR2: PRHDT, FYEKMQ (reference sequence). This CDR3 contains 13 residues. V lost 6 bases and J lost 7; bases outside the gene matches: 3. This CDR3 is CASRWGLANEQFF. The CDR3 nucleotides are TGTGCCAGCAGGTGGGGACTAGCGAATGAGCAGTTCTTC. Complete variable domain (other parts from reference TRBV13 and TRBJ2-1): AAGVIQSPRHLIKEKRETATLKCYPIPRHDTVYWYQQGPGQDPQFLISFYEKMQSDKGSIPDRFSAQQFSDYHSELNMSSLELGDSALYFCASRWGLANEQFFGPGTRLTVL.

V is TRBV29-1 and J is TRBJ2-7; 9 bases align to TRBD2. V was pared by 3 bases and J by 3 bases, with 3 bases of the junction left unmatched. The CDR3 is 13 amino acids. From germline, CDR1 is SQVTM and CDR2 ANQGSEA. In DNA, the CDR3 is TGCAGCGTTGATCTAGCGGGGAACTACGAGCAGTACTTC. This translates into CSVDLAGNYEQYF.

The rearrangement uses TRBV9 and TRBJ1-1; D remains unclear. The CDR3 is 15 amino acids. The germline gives CDR1 SGDLS, CDR2 YYNGEE. V lost 2 bases and J 6 bases, leaving 17 bases between the germline ends. The CDR3 DNA is TGTGCCAGCAGCGTTAGTGCGATGGGATTTGCTGAAGCTTTCTTT. Protein: CASSVSAMGFAEAFF.

This chain connects TRBV5-4 to TRBJ1-2; possible D gene TRBD1, 5 bases. V was pared by 2 bases and J by 0 bases, with 11 bases between. Germline V gene lookup returns CDR1 SGHNT and CDR2 YYREEE (reference sequence). This CDR3 has 15 amino acids. The CDR3 nucleotides are TGTGCCAGCAGCTTACGGGACGGAGCTAACTATGGCTACACCTTC. Translation gives CASSLRDGANYGYTF.

The J gene is TRBJ1-1, the V gene TRBV12-5; D might be TRBD1 (5 bases). The CDR3 is 14 amino acids. The germline V and J ends were trimmed by 3 bases and 1 base, with 9 bases remaining between them. The germline CDR1 and CDR2 sequences are LGHNT and FRNRAP. The CDR3 protein is CASGLGRANTEAFF. The CDR3, as DNA: TGTGCTAGTGGTTTAGGCAGGGCGAACACTGAAGCTTTCTTT.

The chain has TRBV2 and TRBJ2-1, with unresolved D. The CDR3 runs 11 residues. CDR1 SNHLY and CDR2 FYNNEI come from the germline V gene. Trimming pared 10 bases from V and 7 bases from J, leaving 11 bases between. The chain's CDR3 is CATSAHNEQFF. CDR3 bases: TGTGCCACCTCGGCCCATAATGAGCAGTTCTTC.

The gene calls are TRBV28 and TRBJ2-3; TRBD2 matches 11 bases. The trim removed 8 bases at V and 1 base at J, leaving 2 bases unmatched. This CDR3 is built from 14 residues. The germline V gene encodes CDR1 MDHEN and CDR2 SYDVKM. The CDR3 region has the DNA TGTGCCAGCGGGGGACTAGCGGGCACAGATACGCAGTATTTT. Protein: CASGGLAGTDTQYF.

This clone has only one observation. The chain recombines TRBV5-1 with TRBJ1-1, with D hard to call. CDR1 SGHRS and CDR2 YFSETQ come from the germline V gene. The CDR3 covers 13 residues. Trimming left V 3 bases short and J 2 bases short, with 8 bases between. CDR3 DNA: TGCGCCAGCAGCTCGTCCCTAAACACTGAAGCTTTCTTT. Translation gives CASSSSLNTEAFF. Complete variable domain (other parts from reference TRBV5-1 and TRBJ1-1): KAGVTQTPRYLIKTRGQQVTLSCSPISGHRSVSWYQQTPGQGLQFLFEYFSETQRNKGNFPGRFSGRQFSNSRSEMNVSTLELGDSALYLCASSSSLNTEAFFGQGTRLTVV.

The chain joins TRBV4-2 to TRBJ1-1; weak D call: TRBD1 (5 bases). Trimming shortened V by 0 bases and J by 4 bases, and 15 bases separated the two germline ends. Germline V gene data show CDR1 as LGHNA and CDR2 as YNFKEQ. The CDR3 extends over 16 amino acids. As DNA, the CDR3 is TGTGCCAGCAGCCAAGAGCACAGGACCTTGGGCACTGAAGCTTTCTTT. As protein: CASSQEHRTLGTEAFF.

The chain joins TRBV10-3 to TRBJ2-3; no reliable D call. The CDR3 covers 13 residues. The V gene's germline CDR1 is ENHRY and CDR2 SYGVKD. V lost 11 bases, J lost 2 bases, and 14 bases lay in between. The CDR3 is CAAANANTDTQYF. CDR3 DNA: TGTGCCGCCGCCAACGCTAACACAGATACGCAGTATTTT.

The chain couples TRBV19 to TRBJ2-5, with TRBD2 identical over 7 bases. This CDR3 region has 14 residues. The junction had 1 base not matched to a gene; V was cut back by 1 base and J by 2 bases. Germline V CDR1 and CDR2: LNHDA, SQIVND (reference sequence). Written as DNA, the CDR3 is TGTGCCAGTAGTATAGGGGGACTACAAGAGACCCAGTACTTC. This translates into CASSIGGLQETQYF.

The rearrangement uses TRBV27 and TRBJ2-1, with TRBD1 identical over 8 bases. After removal of 4 bases from V and 3 bases from J, the junction contained 11 bases not matched to a gene. The germline CDR1 and CDR2 sequences are MNHEY and SMNVEV (reference sequence). This CDR3 is 17 amino acids long. This CDR3 reads CASSSSRGQTYYNEQFF. CDR3 nucleotides: TGTGCCAGCAGTTCCTCCAGGGGGCAGACGTACTACAATGAGCAGTTCTTC.